A single sample is the source of the 14 T cell receptor beta chains below, sequenced in a study of cytomegalovirus exposure and HLA in healthy donors. PCR used 60 Vbeta primers and 13 Jbeta primers. Using immunoSEQ multiplex PCR, the repertoire was profiled, and TCRdb retains in-frame clones only, with some absent. The data hold about 250,000 clones, with approximately 78% observed a single time. Specimen: PBMCs. These receptors were collected from a boy aged 5-17 years in good health and CMV-seronegative.

CDR3 sequence (DNA): TGTGCCAGCAGTGAAAACGAGGGAAGCAATCAGCCCCAGCATTTT. Amino acids: CASSENEGSNQPQHF. The chain joins TRBV6-1 to TRBJ1-5; D uncertain. Trimming shortened V by 2 bases and J by 1 base, and 9 bases separated the two germline ends. Germline CDR1 is MNHNS and CDR2 is SASEGT. The CDR3 runs 15 residues.

The CDR3, as DNA: TGTGCCAGCAGTTACTTCGAGGGCACTGAAGCTTTCTTT. Protein sequence: CASSYFEGTEAFF. This chain uses TRBV6-5 with TRBJ1-1; D gene uncertain. Between the trimmed V and J ends, which lost 1 base and 4 bases, there was a span of 7 bases. Germline CDR1 and CDR2: MNHEY and SVGAGI. The CDR3 covers 13 residues.

This chain connects TRBV5-4 to TRBJ2-1; 15 bases align to TRBD2. The germline CDR1 and CDR2 sequences are SGHNT and YYREEE (reference sequence). Trimming removed 4 bases from V and 1 base from J; junction bases left unmatched: 12. This CDR3 has 20 residues. The CDR3 here is CASSALGGLAGGPSYNEQFF. The DNA for the CDR3 is TGTGCCAGCAGCGCCTTGGGGGGACTAGCGGGGGGTCCATCCTACAATGAGCAGTTCTTC.

This clone is a singleton in its sample. The chain employs TRBV7-7 and TRBJ2-1; D possibly corresponds to TRBD1 (6 bases). Germline-derived CDR1 and CDR2 are SSHAT and FNYEAQ (reference sequence). With 5 bases removed from V and 2 bases from J, the gap between germline ends came to 19 bases. This CDR3 contains 17 residues. The CDR3 DNA reads TGTGCCAGCAGCCCTTGGCAGACAGGCCGACCCTACAATGAGCAGTTCTTC. As protein: CASSPWQTGRPYNEQFF.

The chain uses TRBV25-1 and TRBJ2-7; 7 bases are a match to TRBD1. Germline loops: CDR1 MGHDK, CDR2 SYGVNS. The CDR3 consists of 14 residues. The V and J ends lost 1 base and 6 bases, in that order; junction bases with no gene match: 6. CDR3 residues: CASSEWETGPEQYF. CDR3 bases: TGTGCCAGCAGTGAATGGGAGACAGGGCCCGAGCAGTACTTC.

The V and J genes are TRBV11-2 and TRBJ2-5; D is possibly TRBD1 (6 bases). V gave up 3 bases and J gave up 5 bases, with 16 bases separating them. The CDR3 totals 15 residues. Germline loops: CDR1 SGHAT, CDR2 FQNNGV. The CDR3 DNA follows: TGTGCCAGCAGCTTCAGGGGCGCAGGGATGGAGACCCAGTACTTC. This translates into CASSFRGAGMETQYF.

The V and J genes are TRBV19 and TRBJ1-5; 10 bases match TRBD1. The J segment lost 7 bases and the V segment lost 5 bases, leaving 11 bases of the junction unmatched. Looked up from germline, CDR1 is LNHDA and CDR2 is SQIVND (reference sequence). CDR3 size: 16 residues. The CDR3, as DNA: TGTGCCAGTAGTTCCCGGACAGGGGGTGAAATCCAGCCCCAGCATTTT. It translates to CASSSRTGGEIQPQHF.

The J gene is TRBJ2-2, the V gene TRBV30, with a tentative D call TRBD2 (6 bases). Trimming shortened V by 3 bases and J by 8 bases, and 7 bases separated the two germline ends. The CDR3 has 11 residues. Germline lookup yields CDR1 GTSNPN and CDR2 SVGIG (reference sequence). In DNA form, the CDR3 reads TGTGCCTGGAGGGGGACTGGGGAGCTGTTTTTT. Translating it yields CAWRGTGELFF.

The chain couples TRBV5-1 to TRBJ2-1, with D perhaps TRBD2 (6 bases). The germline V gene has CDR1 SGHRS and CDR2 YFSETQ. The CDR3 has 17 residues. With 0 bases removed from V and 3 bases from J, the gap between germline ends came to 16 bases. CDR3 loop: CASSLAPGSGDYNEQFF. CDR3 in DNA: TGCGCCAGCAGCTTGGCCCCCGGGAGCGGCGACTACAATGAGCAGTTCTTC.

The rearrangement links TRBV11-3 to TRBJ2-6, with D perhaps TRBD2 (5 bases). Germline-derived CDR1 and CDR2 are SGHNT and YENEEA. Trimming shortened V by 3 bases and J by 1 base, and 10 bases separated the two germline ends. The CDR3 sequence is 16 residues long. CDR3 loop: CASSFIRGSGANVLTF. The DNA for the CDR3 is TGTGCCAGCAGCTTCATAAGAGGGTCTGGGGCCAACGTCCTGACTTTC. The full variable domain, completed using reference TRBV11-3 and TRBJ2-6, is EAGVVQSPRYKIIEKKQPVAFWCNPISGHNTLYWYLQNLGQGPELLIRYENEEAVDDSQLPKDRFSAERLKGVDSTLKIQPAELGDSAVYLCASSFIRGSGANVLTFGAGSRLTVL.

The CDR3 DNA follows: TGTGCCAGTAGTTCCACAGGTAGGGGCTACACCTTC. Encoded protein: CASSSTGRGYTF. The chain employs TRBV19 and TRBJ1-2; D is possibly TRBD1 (5 bases). The CDR3 is 12 residues long. Trimming took off 5 bases at V and 8 bases at J, with 12 bases between the two ends. CDR1 LNHDA and CDR2 SQIVND come from the germline V gene (reference sequence).

The count of this clone is one. One end of the junction does not line up with germline, which may come from a read error. This chain links TRBV7-9 with TRBJ1-2, with 7 bases identical to TRBD1. The CDR3 spans 14 residues. Germline V lookup: CDR1 SEHNR, CDR2 FQNEAQ (reference sequence). The DNA of the CDR3 is TGTTCCAGCAGCTTTCAGGGGGAGGCTCGTGGCTACACCTTC. As protein: CSSSFQGEARGYTF.

The rearrangement uses TRBV9 and TRBJ1-1; perhaps TRBD1 as D (5 bases). The CDR3 has 16 residues. Trimming removed 1 base from V and 3 bases from J, with 16 bases in between. The germline CDR1 and CDR2 sequences are SGDLS and YYNGEE. The CDR3 region has the DNA TGTGCCAGCAGCGTATATTCGCGGGGCTGGGACACTGAAGCTTTCTTT. Protein product: CASSVYSRGWDTEAFF. The variable domain in full, completed from reference TRBV9 and TRBJ1-1, reads DSGVTQTPKHLITATGQRVTLRCSPRSGDLSVYWYQQSLDQGLQFLIQYYNGEERAKGNILERFSAQQFPDLHSELNLSSLELGDSALYFCASSVYSRGWDTEAFFGQGTRLTVV.

This clone occurred a few times. The chain recombines TRBV6-1 with TRBJ2-1, with 9 bases lining up with TRBD2. Germline assignment: CDR1 MNHNS and CDR2 SASEGT. CDR3 length: 16 amino acids. The trim removed 3 bases at V and 5 bases at J, leaving 8 bases unmatched. This CDR3 is CASSDGAGGPNNEQFF. The DNA of the CDR3 is TGTGCCAGCAGTGATGGGGCGGGGGGGCCAAACAATGAGCAGTTCTTC.